Detailed here is one TCR beta chain. CDR3 size: 14 residues. V was cut by 4 bases and J by 7 bases, with 16 bases left in between. Germline values: CDR1 SGHVS, CDR2 FQNEAQ. This sample was included in a study of technical replicates of blood from a handful of donors. TCRdb keeps only in-frame clones here, not all; method: immunoSEQ multiplex PCR. The repertoire has tens of thousands of clones, around 87% of them found once; the top ten carry approximately 4.4%. Sequenced material: PBMCs. The receptor was derived from a human donor in good health. Some clones in this sample may be carry-over from other donors' samples. The V call is TRBV7-8, the J call TRBJ2-5; D gene ambiguous. This CDR3 reads CASSSYSVEWTQYF. The CDR3 DNA is TGTGCCAGCAGCTCTTACTCGGTGGAGTGGACCCAGTACTTC.